This T cell receptor beta chain emerged from a study of shared clonotypes between healthy human individuals. Overall study: The composition of the donors was a couple of women and a few men aged 18 to 49. Per donor, three plates held CD4 naive cells, three held CD4 memory, two held CD8 naive and one held CD8 memory. Study-level findings and limits: Among several donors, roughly 5% of naive CD4 clonotypes were found in common.

This clone was seen just once. The target antigen is unknown. Sequencing was performed with immunoSEQ multiplex PCR; in TCRdb, only in-frame clones are kept and a portion is missing. The table has about 680,000 clones, roughly 78% seen once. The germline V and J ends were trimmed by 1 base and 7 bases, with 11 bases remaining between them. The CDR3 sequence is 13 residues long. Per the germline V gene, CDR1 is LNHNV and CDR2 is YYDKDF (reference sequence). The sequenced sample was memory CD4+ T cells sorted from blood. Subset indicated: CD45RA-negative fraction. The sequence came from a woman in her thirties in good health. The chain employs TRBV15 and TRBJ2-7; weak D call: TRBD2 (6 bases). The CDR3 DNA sequence: TGTGCCACCAGCAGAGTTTCCGCGGGGGAGCAGTACTTC. This codes for CATSRVSAGEQYF.